Listed here are 32 T cell receptor beta chains from one sample, sequenced in a study of OX40 agonist ivuxolimab in advanced cancers. Measured with immunoSEQ multiplex PCR; TCRdb has only the in-frame clones, and not every one. This sample has tens of thousands of clones; 86% occur once, and the top ten carry 3.9%. The sequenced sample was CD4+ or CD8+ T cells sorted from blood, obtained in a trial of the OX40 agonist ivuxolimab. All receptors derive from an adult with an advanced solid tumor such as melanoma, head and neck, liver or kidney cancer.

J is TRBJ1-1 and V is TRBV28; D not certain. Germline values: CDR1 MDHEN, CDR2 SYDVKM. V was trimmed by 5 bases and J by 11 bases, leaving 15 bases between them. This CDR3 has 12 amino acids. CDR3 loop: CASSVGRSPAFF. In DNA, the CDR3 is TGTGCCAGCAGTGTGGGGAGGTCACCCGCTTTCTTT.

This clone was seen just once. V and J are TRBV5-1 and TRBJ1-2, with 8 bases matching TRBD1. V gave up 2 bases and J gave up 3 bases; unmatched junction bases: 6. Germline CDR1 and CDR2: SGHRS and YFSETQ. The CDR3 totals 15 residues. CDR3 sequence (DNA): TGCGCCAGCAGCTTAACCGGGACAGGCGACTATGGCTACACCTTC. As protein: CASSLTGTGDYGYTF. Full variable domain (missing parts from reference TRBV5-1 and TRBJ1-2): KAGVTQTPRYLIKTRGQQVTLSCSPISGHRSVSWYQQTPGQGLQFLFEYFSETQRNKGNFPGRFSGRQFSNSRSEMNVSTLELGDSALYLCASSLTGTGDYGYTFGSGTRLTVV.

The gene calls are TRBV7-6 and TRBJ2-1; 8 bases align to TRBD2. V shed 7 bases and J 8 bases; nucleotides not matched to a gene: 13. CDR3 length: 15 amino acids. Per the germline V gene, CDR1 is SGHVS and CDR2 is FNYEAQ. CDR3 sequence (DNA): TGTGCCAGCACCTCCTTTCGGGGGGGGGCCTATGAGCAGTTCTTC. Amino acid sequence: CASTSFRGGAYEQFF.

This chain joins TRBV2 and TRBJ1-5; D is unclear. This CDR3 region has 14 residues. Trimming removed 7 bases from V and 5 bases from J, with 15 bases in between. Germline V gene data show CDR1 as SNHLY and CDR2 as FYNNEI. The CDR3 nucleotides are TGTGCCAGCAAGGGCCTCACTCAGGATCAGCCCCAGCATTTT. Its protein is CASKGLTQDQPQHF. The whole variable domain, remainder taken from reference TRBV2 and TRBJ1-5, is EPEVTQTPSHQVTQMGQEVILRCVPISNHLYFYWYRQILGQKVEFLVSFYNNEISEKSEIFDDQFSVERPDGSNFTLKIRSTKLEDSAMYFCASKGLTQDQPQHFGDGTRLSIL.

This chain connects TRBV7-2 to TRBJ2-2, with D possibly being TRBD1 (6 bases). This CDR3 has 15 amino acids. V was pared by 5 bases and J by 4 bases, with 14 bases between. CDR1 SGHTA and CDR2 FQGNSA come from the germline V gene. CDR3 nucleotides: TGTGCCAGCAGCAACAGGGCGCAAGGCACCGGGGAGCTGTTTTTT. This sequence encodes CASSNRAQGTGELFF. Full variable domain (remainder filled in from reference TRBV7-2 and TRBJ2-2): GAGVSQSPSNKVTEKGKDVELRCDPISGHTALYWYRQSLGQGLEFLIYFQGNSAPDKSGLPSDRFSAERTGGSVSTLTIQRTQQEDSAVYLCASSNRAQGTGELFFGEGSRLTVL.

V gene TRBV30 combines with J gene TRBJ1-5; no clear D gene. Per germline, CDR1 GTSNPN and CDR2 SVGIG (reference sequence). V was trimmed by 7 bases and J by 6 bases, leaving 16 bases between them. The CDR3 loop spans 13 amino acids. In DNA, the CDR3 is TGTGCCTTAAAGGAGGTGGAAGGTCAGCCCCAGCATTTT. Translating gives CALKEVEGQPQHF.

The chain uses TRBV2 and TRBJ2-2; TRBD2 agrees at 8 bases. Trimming at V came to 6 bases and at J to 7 bases, leaving 10 bases not matched to a gene. Germline CDR1 SNHLY, CDR2 FYNNEI. The CDR3 covers 15 residues. The CDR3 DNA sequence: TGTGCCAGCAGACCCGGGACTAGTAAATTCGGGGAGCTGTTTTTT. It yields the protein CASRPGTSKFGELFF.

The chain couples TRBV7-2 to TRBJ1-5; D is ambiguous. Between the trimmed V and J ends, which lost 1 base and 1 base, there was a span of 8 bases. This CDR3 region has 15 residues. The germline CDR1 and CDR2 sequences are SGHTA and FQGNSA. This chain's CDR3 is CASSLVMASNQPQHF. The DNA for the CDR3 is TGTGCCAGCAGCTTAGTGATGGCGAGCAATCAGCCCCAGCATTTT.

The V and J genes are TRBV12-5 and TRBJ2-3, with a weak D call TRBD1 (5 bases). Per germline, CDR1 LGHNT and CDR2 FRNRAP. V was cut by 3 bases and J by 6 bases, with 19 bases left in between. This CDR3 region has 16 residues. The CDR3 loop is CASGLARAYEVDTQYF. In DNA, the CDR3 is TGTGCTAGTGGTTTAGCCAGGGCATACGAGGTGGATACGCAGTATTTT.

The chain has TRBV5-1 and TRBJ1-4, with 9 bases that match TRBD1. Germline V gene lookup returns CDR1 SGHRS and CDR2 YFSETQ. Trimming took 4 bases from V and 7 from J; bases not matched to a gene: 8. The CDR3 is made up of 15 amino acids. The CDR3 nucleotides are TGCGCCAGCAGCAAACAGGGGGCGTCGGCTGAAAAACTGTTTTTT. Amino acids: CASSKQGASAEKLFF.

The chain employs TRBV5-1 and TRBJ1-2; possible D gene TRBD1, 5 bases. The CDR3 sequence is 13 residues long. V shed 3 bases and J shed 6 bases, with 12 bases lying between them. Germline V gene sequence: CDR1 SGHRS, CDR2 YFSETQ. CDR3 nucleotides: TGCGCCAGCAGCTACGAGGGGCTGGATGGCTACACCTTC. This encodes CASSYEGLDGYTF.

This clone was counted only a few times. The DNA of the CDR3 is TGTGCCAGCTGGCCAGAGGGACGGGGATCCTACGAGCAGTACTTC. Its translation: CASWPEGRGSYEQYF. This sequence joins TRBV27 and TRBJ2-7; D assignment may be TRBD1 or TRBD2 (5 bases each). Germline assignment: CDR1 MNHEY and CDR2 SMNVEV (reference sequence). Trimming pared 8 bases from V and 1 base from J, leaving 18 bases between. The CDR3 consists of 15 residues.

V and J are TRBV6-6 and TRBJ1-6; 7 bases are a match to TRBD1. Germline assignment: CDR1 MNHNY and CDR2 SVGAGI (reference sequence). This CDR3 is built from 15 residues. J lost 8 bases, V lost 2 bases, and 6 bases had no gene match. The CDR3 protein is CASSYEGAFDSPLHF. CDR3 in DNA: TGTGCCAGCAGTTACGAGGGGGCGTTTGATTCACCCCTCCACTTT.

The CDR3, as DNA: TGTGCCAGCAGCTTAGCAACACAGAACTACGAGCAGTACTTC. Translating it yields CASSLATQNYEQYF. This rearrangement joins TRBV11-3 to TRBJ2-7; no clear D gene. V lost 1 base to trimming and J lost 3 bases, with 10 bases between them. This CDR3 contains 14 residues. Germline V gives CDR1 SGHNT, CDR2 YENEEA.

The chain is built from TRBV7-9 and TRBJ1-1, with D unresolved. V shed 4 bases and J shed 1 base, with 10 bases lying between them. Germline lookup yields CDR1 SEHNR and CDR2 FQNEAQ (reference sequence). This CDR3 contains 14 residues. In DNA form, the CDR3 reads TGTGCCAGCAGCTCCTCCGGGGAGAACACTGAAGCTTTCTTT. The encoded protein is CASSSSGENTEAFF.

The rearrangement uses TRBV18 and TRBJ1-4; D is unresolved. The CDR3 covers 13 residues. V gave up 5 bases and J gave up 0 bases, with 4 bases separating them. CDR1 KGHSH and CDR2 LQKENI come from the germline V gene. This CDR3 reads CASSSATNEKLFF. The CDR3 DNA reads TGTGCCAGCTCATCCGCAACTAATGAAAAACTGTTTTTT. The full variable domain, its missing parts supplied by reference TRBV18 and TRBJ1-4, is NAGVMQNPRHLVRRRGQEARLRCSPMKGHSHVYWYRQLPEEGLKFMVYLQKENIIDESGMPKERFSAEFPKEGPSILRIQQVVRGDSAAYFCASSSATNEKLFFGSGTQLSVL.

This clone has only a few counts. CDR3 loop: CASSMTALGNQPQHF. The CDR3 nucleotides are TGTGCCAGTAGTATGACAGCATTGGGAAATCAGCCCCAGCATTTT. The chain joins TRBV19 to TRBJ1-5, with D maybe TRBD1 (5 bases). Germline loops: CDR1 LNHDA, CDR2 SQIVND (reference sequence). The CDR3 is made up of 15 amino acids. V gave up 3 bases and J gave up 4 bases, with 13 bases separating them.

The V gene is TRBV29-1, the J gene TRBJ1-1; no clear D gene. Germline V gene lookup returns CDR1 SQVTM and CDR2 ANQGSEA. This CDR3 spans 9 amino acids. V was cut by 5 bases and J by 9 bases, with 7 bases left in between. The CDR3 DNA reads as TGCAGCGTTCAACCTAAAGCTTTCTTT. This codes for CSVQPKAFF.

This clone was found once. The chain is built from TRBV10-3 and TRBJ2-5; tentative D call: TRBD2 (5 bases). The CDR3 has 12 residues. CDR1 and CDR2 (germline): ENHRY, SYGVKD. Trimming left V 6 bases short and J 7 bases short, with 12 bases between. CDR3 nucleotides: TGTGCCATCAGACGGGAAGGAGGGACCCAGTACTTC. This codes for CAIRREGGTQYF.

The J gene is TRBJ1-2, the V gene TRBV7-9, with 8 bases identical to TRBD1. Germline CDR1 is SEHNR and CDR2 is FQNEAQ (reference sequence). This CDR3 contains 13 residues. The V and J ends lost 4 bases and 8 bases, in that order; junction bases with no gene match: 6. Written as DNA, the CDR3 is TGTGCCAGCAGCTCCTCAGGGGGCAGCGGCTACACCTTC. Its protein is CASSSSGGSGYTF.

The V and J genes are TRBV7-9 and TRBJ2-4; TRBD1 is a possible D gene (6 bases). The germline gives CDR1 SEHNR, CDR2 FQNEAQ (reference sequence). Trimming stripped 5 bases from V and 0 bases from J, with 11 bases between. The CDR3 length is 15 residues. CDR3 protein: CASSPLGGAKNIQYF. The CDR3 DNA reads TGTGCCAGCAGCCCTTTAGGGGGAGCCAAAAACATTCAGTACTTC.

In this sample, this clone turned up once. V is TRBV18 and J is TRBJ2-2; 10 bases match TRBD1. The length of the CDR3 is 16 residues. Germline CDR1 is KGHSH and CDR2 is LQKENI. The V segment lost 4 bases and the J segment 4 bases; nucleotides outside the gene matches: 6. This CDR3 reads CASSQQGQGSTGELFF. The CDR3 DNA reads TGTGCCAGCTCACAACAGGGACAGGGGAGCACCGGGGAGCTGTTTTTT.

CDR3 DNA: TGTGCCAGCAGTTACTCGGTACCGGACACGGACGAAGCTTTCTTT. This translates into CASSYSVPDTDEAFF. This chain links TRBV6-5 with TRBJ1-1, with D maybe TRBD1 (5 bases). The length of the CDR3 is 15 residues. Germline V CDR1 and CDR2: MNHEY, SVGAGI. The V end was cut by 0 bases, the J end by 8 bases, with 16 bases between.

A remark on this clone: The junction does not match germline at one end; this may be a read error. The rearrangement uses TRBV7-7 and TRBJ1-3; D remains unclear. The CDR3 is made up of 14 amino acids. The V gene's germline CDR1 is SSHAT and CDR2 FNYEAQ (reference sequence). The CDR3 is CASSPHTSGNTIYF. CDR3 DNA sequence: TGTGCTAGCAGTCCCCACACCTCTGGAAACACCATATATTTT.

The rearrangement uses TRBV7-2 and TRBJ1-5, with no clear D. Trimming removed 1 base from V and 7 bases from J, with 14 bases in between. The CDR3 has 15 residues. Per germline, CDR1 SGHTA and CDR2 FQGNSA. The CDR3 loop reads CASSLGKGEHQPQHF. The CDR3 DNA is TGTGCCAGCAGCTTAGGTAAGGGAGAGCACCAGCCCCAGCATTTT.

Details on this clone: One end of the junction varies from germline; a read error may be responsible. The J gene is TRBJ1-5, the V gene TRBV7-8, with D maybe TRBD1 (6 bases). Germline V gene data show CDR1 as SGHVS and CDR2 as FQNEAQ. The CDR3 extends over 14 amino acids. The CDR3 is CASTLQGLGQPQHF. The CDR3 DNA follows: TGTGCCAGCACCTTACAGGGATTGGGTCAGCCCCAGCATTTT.

This chain joins TRBV18 and TRBJ1-4, with TRBD1 matching over 8 bases. V trimming: 5 bases; J trimming: 8 bases; junction bases outside the gene matches: 10. The CDR3 contains 15 residues. Germline V gene data show CDR1 as KGHSH and CDR2 as LQKENI. The CDR3 protein is CASSSDRGGSEKLFF. The CDR3 nucleotides are TGTGCCAGCTCATCAGACAGGGGTGGTTCGGAAAAACTGTTTTTT.

The chain's CDR3 is CASSQTGGNQPQHF. The CDR3 region has the DNA TGTGCCAGCAGCCAGACGGGCGGTAATCAGCCCCAGCATTTT. V and J are TRBV7-8 and TRBJ1-5, with D hard to call. Between the trimmed V and J ends, which lost 5 bases and 4 bases, there was a span of 12 bases. Per the germline V gene, CDR1 is SGHVS and CDR2 is FQNEAQ. This CDR3 contains 14 residues.

The chain recombines TRBV5-4 with TRBJ2-1, with 8 bases aligning to TRBD1. J gave up 6 bases and V 3 bases, and 8 bases lay outside the gene matches. The germline V gene encodes CDR1 SGHNT and CDR2 YYREEE (reference sequence). There are 15 residues in the CDR3. The CDR3 reads CASSSGQELANEQFF. The DNA for the CDR3 is TGTGCCAGCAGCTCGGGACAGGAACTAGCCAATGAGCAGTTCTTC.

The rearrangement uses TRBV7-9 and TRBJ2-5; D remains ambiguous. V lost 4 bases and J 3 bases, leaving 3 bases between the germline ends. CDR1 is SEHNR, CDR2 FQNEAQ, per germline (reference sequence). This CDR3 region has 11 residues. The CDR3: CASSYEETQYF. The CDR3 DNA reads TGTGCCAGCAGCTACGAAGAGACCCAGTACTTC.

The V gene is TRBV19, the J gene TRBJ1-6; D gene uncertain. The V gene lost 4 bases and the J gene lost 10 bases, with 14 bases spanning the gap. The CDR3 runs 14 residues. Germline CDR1 and CDR2: LNHDA and SQIVND (reference sequence). The CDR3 sequence: CASSNWRGRSPLHF. The CDR3 nucleotides read TGTGCCAGTAGTAACTGGCGGGGTAGGTCACCCCTCCACTTT.

This clone was detected only once. This chain links TRBV9 with TRBJ2-5; TRBD1 agrees at 8 bases. Germline loops: CDR1 SGDLS, CDR2 YYNGEE. The CDR3 runs 15 residues. The junction had 10 bases not matched to a gene; V was cut back by 4 bases and J by 5 bases. CDR3 DNA sequence: TGTGCCAGCAGCCCCCGGCCAGGGGGCGTGGAGACCCAGTACTTC. This sequence encodes CASSPRPGGVETQYF.